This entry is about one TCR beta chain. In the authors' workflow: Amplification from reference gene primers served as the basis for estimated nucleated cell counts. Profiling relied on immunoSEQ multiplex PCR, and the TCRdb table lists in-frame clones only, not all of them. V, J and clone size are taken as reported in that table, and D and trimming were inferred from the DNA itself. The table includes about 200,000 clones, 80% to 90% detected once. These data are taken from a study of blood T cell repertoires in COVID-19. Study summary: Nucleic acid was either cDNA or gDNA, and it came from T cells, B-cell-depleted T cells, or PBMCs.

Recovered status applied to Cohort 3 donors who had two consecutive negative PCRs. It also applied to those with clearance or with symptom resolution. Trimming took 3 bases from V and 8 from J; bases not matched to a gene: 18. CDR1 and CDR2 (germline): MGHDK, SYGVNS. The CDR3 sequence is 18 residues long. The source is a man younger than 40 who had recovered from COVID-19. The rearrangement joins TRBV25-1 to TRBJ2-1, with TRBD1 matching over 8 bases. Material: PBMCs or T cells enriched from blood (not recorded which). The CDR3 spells CASSDSRQGARVEDEQFF. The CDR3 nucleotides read TGTGCCAGCAGTGATAGCCGGCAGGGGGCGAGGGTAGAGGATGAGCAGTTCTTC.